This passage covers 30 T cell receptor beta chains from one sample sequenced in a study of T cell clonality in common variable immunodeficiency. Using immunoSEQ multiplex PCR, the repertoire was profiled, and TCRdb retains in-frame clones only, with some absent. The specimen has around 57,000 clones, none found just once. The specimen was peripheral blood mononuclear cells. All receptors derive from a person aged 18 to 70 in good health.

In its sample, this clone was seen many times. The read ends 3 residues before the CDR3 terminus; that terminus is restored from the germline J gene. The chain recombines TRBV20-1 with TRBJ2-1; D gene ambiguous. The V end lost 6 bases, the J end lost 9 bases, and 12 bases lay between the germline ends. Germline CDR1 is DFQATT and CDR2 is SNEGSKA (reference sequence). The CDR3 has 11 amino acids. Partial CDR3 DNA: TGCAGTGCCAGATCACTCGGTGAG. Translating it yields CSARSLGE. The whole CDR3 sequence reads CSARSLGEQFF.

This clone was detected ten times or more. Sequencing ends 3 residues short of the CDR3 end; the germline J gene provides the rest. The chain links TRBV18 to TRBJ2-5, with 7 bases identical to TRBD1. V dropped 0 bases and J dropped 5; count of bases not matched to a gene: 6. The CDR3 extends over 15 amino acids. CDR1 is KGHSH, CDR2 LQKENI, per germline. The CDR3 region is CASSPPQGVRETQYF. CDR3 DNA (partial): TGTGCCAGCTCACCACCCCAGGGGGTCAGGGAGACC.

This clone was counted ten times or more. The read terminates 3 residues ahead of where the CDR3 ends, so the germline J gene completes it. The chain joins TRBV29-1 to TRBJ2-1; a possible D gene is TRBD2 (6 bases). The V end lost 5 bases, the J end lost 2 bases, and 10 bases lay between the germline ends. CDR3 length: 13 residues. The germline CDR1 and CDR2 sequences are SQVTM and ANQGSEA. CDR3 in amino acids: CSVPSSAYNEQFF. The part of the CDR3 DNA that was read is TGCAGCGTTCCTTCTAGCGCCTACAATGAG.

The CDR3 sequence: CASSDGGGHLDYGYTF. CDR3 DNA (partial): TGTGCCAGCAGTGATGGGGGGGGGCACCTTGACTATGGC. The V gene is TRBV2, the J gene TRBJ1-2; a possible D gene is TRBD1 (6 bases). The DNA ends 3 residues before the CDR3 does, and the rest of the CDR3 is filled in from the germline J gene. The CDR3 runs to 16 residues. Trimming cost V 3 bases and J 3 bases, with 17 bases left between them. CDR1 is SNHLY, CDR2 FYNNEI, per germline.

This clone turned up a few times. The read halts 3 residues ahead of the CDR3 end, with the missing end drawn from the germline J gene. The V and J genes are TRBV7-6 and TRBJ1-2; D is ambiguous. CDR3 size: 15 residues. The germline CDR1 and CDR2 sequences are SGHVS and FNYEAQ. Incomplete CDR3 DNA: TGTGCCAGCAGCATAGGACTAGCGGGAACCTACGAC. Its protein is CASSIGLAGTYD. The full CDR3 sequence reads CASSIGLAGTYDYTF.

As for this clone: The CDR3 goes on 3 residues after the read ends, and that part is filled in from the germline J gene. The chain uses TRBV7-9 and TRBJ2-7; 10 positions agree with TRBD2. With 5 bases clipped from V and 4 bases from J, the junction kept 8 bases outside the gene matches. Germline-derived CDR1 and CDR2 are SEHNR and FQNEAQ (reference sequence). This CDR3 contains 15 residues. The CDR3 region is CASSPGTSDFYEQYF. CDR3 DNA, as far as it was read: TGTGCCAGCAGCCCGGGGACTAGCGACTTTTACGAG.

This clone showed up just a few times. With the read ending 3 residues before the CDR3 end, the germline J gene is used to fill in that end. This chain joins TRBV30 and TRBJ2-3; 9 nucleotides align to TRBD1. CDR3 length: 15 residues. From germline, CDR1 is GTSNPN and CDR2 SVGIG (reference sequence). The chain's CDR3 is CALRERDRANQPQYF. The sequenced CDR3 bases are TGTGCCTTAAGAGAACGGGACAGGGCTAATCAGCCG.

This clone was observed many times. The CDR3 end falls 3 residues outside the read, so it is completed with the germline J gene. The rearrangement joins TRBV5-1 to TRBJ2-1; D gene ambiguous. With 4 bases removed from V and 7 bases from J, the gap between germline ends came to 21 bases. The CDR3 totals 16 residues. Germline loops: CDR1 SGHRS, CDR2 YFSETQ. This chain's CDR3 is CASSAIGGSPGNEQFF. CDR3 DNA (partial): TGCGCCAGCAGCGCCATAGGCGGTTCCCCCGGGAATGAG.

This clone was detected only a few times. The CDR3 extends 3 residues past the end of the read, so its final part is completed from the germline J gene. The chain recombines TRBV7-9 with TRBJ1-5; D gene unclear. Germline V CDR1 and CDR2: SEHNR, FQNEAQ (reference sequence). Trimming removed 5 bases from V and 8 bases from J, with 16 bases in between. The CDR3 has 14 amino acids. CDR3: CASSHGRAQEPQHF. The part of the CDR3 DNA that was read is TGTGCCAGCAGCCACGGAAGGGCGCAGGAGCCC.

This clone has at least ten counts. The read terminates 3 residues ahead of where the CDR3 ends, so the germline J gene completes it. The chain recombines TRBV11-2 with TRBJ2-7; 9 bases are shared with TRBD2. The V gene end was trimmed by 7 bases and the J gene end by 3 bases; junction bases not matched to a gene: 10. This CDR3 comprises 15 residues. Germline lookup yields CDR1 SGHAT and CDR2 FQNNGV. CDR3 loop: CASTQRGAWDYEQYF. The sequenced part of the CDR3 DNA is TGTGCCAGCACCCAGCGGGGGGCTTGGGACTACGAG. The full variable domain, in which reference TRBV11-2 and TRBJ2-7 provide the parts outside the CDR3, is EAGVAQSPRYKIIEKRQSVAFWCNPISGHATLYWYQQILGQGPKLLIQFQNNGVVDDSQLPKDRFSAERLKGVDSTLKIQPAKLEDSAVYLCASTQRGAWDYEQYFGPGTRLTVT.

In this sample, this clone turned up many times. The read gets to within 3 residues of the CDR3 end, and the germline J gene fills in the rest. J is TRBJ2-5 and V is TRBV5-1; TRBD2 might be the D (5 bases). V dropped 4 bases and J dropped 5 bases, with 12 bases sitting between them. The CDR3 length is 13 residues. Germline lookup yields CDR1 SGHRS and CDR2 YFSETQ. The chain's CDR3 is CASSPISGETQYF. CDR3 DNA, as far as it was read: TGCGCCAGCAGCCCCATATCGGGGGAGACC.

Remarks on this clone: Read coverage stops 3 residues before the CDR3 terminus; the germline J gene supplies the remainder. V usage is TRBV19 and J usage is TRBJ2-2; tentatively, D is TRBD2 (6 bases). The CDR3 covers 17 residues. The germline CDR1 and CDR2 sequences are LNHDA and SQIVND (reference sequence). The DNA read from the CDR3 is TGTGCCAGTAGTTCCCGGCGACGGGACTCTGGGGCCAACGTG. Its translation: CASSSRRRDSGANV. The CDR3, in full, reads CASSSRRRDSGANVLFF.

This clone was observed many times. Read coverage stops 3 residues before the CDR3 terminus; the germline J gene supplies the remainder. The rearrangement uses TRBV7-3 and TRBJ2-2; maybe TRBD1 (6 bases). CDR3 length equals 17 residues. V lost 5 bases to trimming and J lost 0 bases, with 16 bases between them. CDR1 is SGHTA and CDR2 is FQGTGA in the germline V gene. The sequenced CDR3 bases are TGTGCCAGCAGCAAAGGGACAACCGGTTCGAACACCGGGGAG. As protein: CASSKGTTGSNTGE. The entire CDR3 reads CASSKGTTGSNTGELFF.

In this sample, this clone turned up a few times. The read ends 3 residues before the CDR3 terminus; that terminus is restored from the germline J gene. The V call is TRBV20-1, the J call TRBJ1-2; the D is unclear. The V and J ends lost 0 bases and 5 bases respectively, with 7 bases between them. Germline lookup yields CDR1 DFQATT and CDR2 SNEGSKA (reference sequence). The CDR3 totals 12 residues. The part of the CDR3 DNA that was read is TGCAGTGCTAGAGACCTAGGATATGGC. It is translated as CSARDLGYG. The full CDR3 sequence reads CSARDLGYGYTF.

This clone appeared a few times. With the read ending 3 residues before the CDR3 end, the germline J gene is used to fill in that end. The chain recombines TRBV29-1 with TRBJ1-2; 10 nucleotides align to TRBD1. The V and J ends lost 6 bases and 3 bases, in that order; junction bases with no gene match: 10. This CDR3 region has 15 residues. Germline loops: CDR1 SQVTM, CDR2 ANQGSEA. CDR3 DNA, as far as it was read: TGCAGCGTCAGACAGGGGGCAGGGGGGGACTATGGC. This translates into CSVRQGAGGDYG. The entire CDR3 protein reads CSVRQGAGGDYGYTF.

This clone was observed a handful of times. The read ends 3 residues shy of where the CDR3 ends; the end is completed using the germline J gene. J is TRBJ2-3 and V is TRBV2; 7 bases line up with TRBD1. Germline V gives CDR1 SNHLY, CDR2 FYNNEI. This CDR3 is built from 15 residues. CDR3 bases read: TGTGCCAGCAGTGACCTTCGGGGACAGAGCGAGACG. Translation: CASSDLRGQSET. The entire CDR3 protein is CASSDLRGQSETQYF.

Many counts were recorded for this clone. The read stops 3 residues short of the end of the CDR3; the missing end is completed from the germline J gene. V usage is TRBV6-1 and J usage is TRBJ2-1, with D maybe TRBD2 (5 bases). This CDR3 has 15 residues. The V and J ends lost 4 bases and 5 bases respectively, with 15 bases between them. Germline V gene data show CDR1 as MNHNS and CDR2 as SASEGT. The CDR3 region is CASSVSFGVNNEQFF. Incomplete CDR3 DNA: TGTGCCAGCAGTGTTAGTTTCGGGGTGAACAATGAG.

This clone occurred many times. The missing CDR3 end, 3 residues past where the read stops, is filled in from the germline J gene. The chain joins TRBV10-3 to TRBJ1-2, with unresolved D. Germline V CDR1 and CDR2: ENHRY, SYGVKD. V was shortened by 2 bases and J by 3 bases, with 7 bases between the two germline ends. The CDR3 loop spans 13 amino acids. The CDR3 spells CAISESTDYGYTF. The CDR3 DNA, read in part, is TGTGCCATCAGTGAGAGTACAGACTATGGC.

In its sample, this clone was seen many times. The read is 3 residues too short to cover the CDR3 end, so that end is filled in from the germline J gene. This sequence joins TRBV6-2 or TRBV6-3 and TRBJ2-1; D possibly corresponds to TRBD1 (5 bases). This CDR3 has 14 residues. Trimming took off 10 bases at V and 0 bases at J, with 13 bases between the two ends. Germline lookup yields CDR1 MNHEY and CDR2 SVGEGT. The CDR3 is CATRAPVSYNEQFF. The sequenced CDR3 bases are TGTGCCACCAGGGCTCCAGTCTCCTACAATGAG.

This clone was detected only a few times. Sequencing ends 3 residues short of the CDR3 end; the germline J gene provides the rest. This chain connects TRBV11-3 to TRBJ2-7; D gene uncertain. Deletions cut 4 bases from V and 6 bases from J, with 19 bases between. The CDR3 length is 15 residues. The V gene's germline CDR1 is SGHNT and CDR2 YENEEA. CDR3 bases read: TGTGCCAGCAGCTCCAGCCTTAGCCTTGACTTCGAG. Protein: CASSSSLSLDFE. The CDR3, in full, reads CASSSSLSLDFEQYF.

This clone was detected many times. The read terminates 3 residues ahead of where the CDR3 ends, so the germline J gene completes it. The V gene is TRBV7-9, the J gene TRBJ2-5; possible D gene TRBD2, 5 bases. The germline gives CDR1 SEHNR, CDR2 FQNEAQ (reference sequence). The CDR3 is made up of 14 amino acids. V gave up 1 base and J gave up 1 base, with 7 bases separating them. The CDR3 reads CASSLEDFQETQYF. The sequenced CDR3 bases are TGTGCCAGCAGCTTAGAGGACTTCCAAGAGACC. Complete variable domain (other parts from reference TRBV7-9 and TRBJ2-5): DTGVSQNPRHKITKRGQNVTFRCDPISEHNRLYWYRQTLGQGPEFLTYFQNEAQLEKSRLLSDRFSAERPKGSFSTLEIQRTEQGDSAMYLCASSLEDFQETQYFGPGTRLLVL.

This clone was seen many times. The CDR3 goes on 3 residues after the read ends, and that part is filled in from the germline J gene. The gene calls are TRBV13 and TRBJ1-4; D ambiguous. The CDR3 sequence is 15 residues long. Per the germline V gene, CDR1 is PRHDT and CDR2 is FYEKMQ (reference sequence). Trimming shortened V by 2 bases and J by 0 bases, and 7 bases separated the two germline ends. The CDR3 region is CASSLNRATNEKLFF. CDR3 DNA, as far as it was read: TGTGCCAGCAGCTTAAACAGAGCAACTAATGAAAAA.

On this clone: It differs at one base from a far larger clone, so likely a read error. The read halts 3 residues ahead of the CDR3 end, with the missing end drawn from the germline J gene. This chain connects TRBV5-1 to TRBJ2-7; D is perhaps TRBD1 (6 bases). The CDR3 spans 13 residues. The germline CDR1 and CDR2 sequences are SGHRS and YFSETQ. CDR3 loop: CPSSQGTTYEQYF. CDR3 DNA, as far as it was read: TGCCCCAGCAGCCAAGGGACAACCTACGAG.

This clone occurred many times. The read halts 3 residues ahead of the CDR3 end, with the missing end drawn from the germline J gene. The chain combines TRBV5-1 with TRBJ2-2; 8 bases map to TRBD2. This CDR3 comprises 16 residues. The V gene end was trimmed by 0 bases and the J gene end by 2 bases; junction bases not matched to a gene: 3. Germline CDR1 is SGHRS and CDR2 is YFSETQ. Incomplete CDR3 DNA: TGCGCCAGCAGCTTGGTTAGCGGGGTTAACACCGGGGAG. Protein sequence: CASSLVSGVNTGE. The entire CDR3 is CASSLVSGVNTGELFF.

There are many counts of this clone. The DNA read from the CDR3 is TGTGCCAGCAGCTTGGGACAGCGCACAGATACG. As protein: CASSLGQRTDT. The CDR3 as a whole reads CASSLGQRTDTQYF. V usage is TRBV7-6 and J usage is TRBJ2-3, with 7 bases that match TRBD1. The CDR3 end lies 3 residues beyond the end of the read and is filled in from the germline J gene. This CDR3 is built from 14 residues. Germline loops: CDR1 SGHVS, CDR2 FNYEAQ. V trimming: 3 bases; J trimming: 1 base; junction bases outside the gene matches: 1.

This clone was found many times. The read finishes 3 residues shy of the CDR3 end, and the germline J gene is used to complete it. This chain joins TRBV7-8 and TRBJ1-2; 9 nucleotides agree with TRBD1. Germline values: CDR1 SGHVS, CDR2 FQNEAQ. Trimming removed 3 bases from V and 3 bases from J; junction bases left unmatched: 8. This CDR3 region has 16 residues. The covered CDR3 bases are TGTGCCAGCAGCTTGACCCCGGGACAGGGAGACTATGGC. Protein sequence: CASSLTPGQGDYG. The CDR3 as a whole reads CASSLTPGQGDYGYTF.

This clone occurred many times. CDR3 protein: CSARTSRETQYF. CDR3 bases read: TGCAGTGCTAGGACTAGCCGCGAGACC. The chain carries TRBV20-1 and TRBJ2-5, with 7 bases lining up with TRBD2. Read coverage stops 3 residues before the CDR3 terminus; the germline J gene supplies the remainder. V shed 3 bases and J 5 bases; nucleotides not matched to a gene: 3. From germline, CDR1 is DFQATT and CDR2 SNEGSKA (reference sequence). This CDR3 comprises 12 residues.

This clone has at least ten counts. Here the CDR3 reads CASSFEGRGSPLHF. Partial CDR3 DNA: TGTGCCAGCAGCTTTGAGGGTCGAGGTTCACCC. The rearrangement uses TRBV7-3 and TRBJ1-6; D call uncertain. The CDR3 is cut off 3 residues early in the read; its end comes from the germline J gene. Trimming took 3 bases from V and 9 from J, leaving 12 bases between them. The germline gives CDR1 SGHTA, CDR2 FQGTGA. The CDR3 extends over 14 amino acids.

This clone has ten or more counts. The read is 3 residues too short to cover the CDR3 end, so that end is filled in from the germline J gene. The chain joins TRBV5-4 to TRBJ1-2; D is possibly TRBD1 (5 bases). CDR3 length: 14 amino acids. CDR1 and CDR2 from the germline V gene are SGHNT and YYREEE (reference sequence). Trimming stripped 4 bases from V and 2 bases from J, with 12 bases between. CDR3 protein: CASSVPGQNYGYTF. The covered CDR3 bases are TGTGCCAGCAGCGTTCCAGGACAAAACTATGGC.

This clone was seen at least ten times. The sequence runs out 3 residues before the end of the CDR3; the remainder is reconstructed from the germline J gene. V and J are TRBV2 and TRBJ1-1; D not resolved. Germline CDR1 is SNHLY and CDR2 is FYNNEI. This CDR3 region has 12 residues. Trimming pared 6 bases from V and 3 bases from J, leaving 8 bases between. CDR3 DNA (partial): TGTGCCAGCAGCCAACAAGACACTGAA. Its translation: CASSQQDTE. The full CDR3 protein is CASSQQDTEAFF.